This T cell receptor beta chain comes out of a study of T cells in women clearing cervical HPV infection. Study overall: Donors had HPV16-related CIN3 or worse; 2 had invasive cancer. Whole-study results and caveats: TRBV6-7 relative abundance averaged around 0.11% in cases and under 0.2% in controls.

A word on this clone: Its target is not known. The DNA ends 3 residues before the CDR3 does, and the rest of the CDR3 is filled in from the germline J gene.

Clones were read by immunoSEQ multiplex PCR, and TCRdb kept only the in-frame ones, dropping some. The table lists about 22,000 clones. Germline V CDR1 and CDR2: GTSNPN, SVGIG (reference sequence). The CDR3 spans 16 residues. Trimming cost V 0 bases and J 4 bases; bases outside gene matches: 3. The gene calls are TRBV30 and TRBJ2-3, with 14 bases identical to TRBD2. This sequence was found in a woman aged 18-69 years with a cervical HPV16 infection that either progressed to CIN3+ or cleared (not recorded which). Sequenced material: blood buffy coat. The part of the CDR3 DNA that was read is TGTGCCTGGAGTGTACCGACTAGCGGGAGGGCAGATACG. Amino acids: CAWSVPTSGRADT. The whole CDR3 protein is CAWSVPTSGRADTQYF.